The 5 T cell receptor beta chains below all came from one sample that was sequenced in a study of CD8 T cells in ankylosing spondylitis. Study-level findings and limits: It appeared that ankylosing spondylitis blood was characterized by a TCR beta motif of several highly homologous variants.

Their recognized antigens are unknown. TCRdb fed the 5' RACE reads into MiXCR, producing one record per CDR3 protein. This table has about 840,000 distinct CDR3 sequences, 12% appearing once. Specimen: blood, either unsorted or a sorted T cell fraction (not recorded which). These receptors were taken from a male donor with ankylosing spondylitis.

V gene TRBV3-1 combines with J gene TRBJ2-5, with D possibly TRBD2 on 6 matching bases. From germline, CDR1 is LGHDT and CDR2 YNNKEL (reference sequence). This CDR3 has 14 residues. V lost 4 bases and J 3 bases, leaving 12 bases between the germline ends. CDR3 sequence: CASSLRDLKETQYF. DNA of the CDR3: TGTGCCAGCAGCCTCCGGGACTTAAAAGAGACCCAGTACTTC.

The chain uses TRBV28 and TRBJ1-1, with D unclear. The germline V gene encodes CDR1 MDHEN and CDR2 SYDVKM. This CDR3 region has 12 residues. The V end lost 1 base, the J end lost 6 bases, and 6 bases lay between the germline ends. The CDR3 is CASSLSQSEAFF. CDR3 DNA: TGTGCCAGCAGTTTATCCCAGTCTGAAGCTTTCTTT.

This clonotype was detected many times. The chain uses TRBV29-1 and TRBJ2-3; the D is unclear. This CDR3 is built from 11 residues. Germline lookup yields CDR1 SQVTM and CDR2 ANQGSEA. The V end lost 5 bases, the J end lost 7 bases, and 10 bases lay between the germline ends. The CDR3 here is CSVCPTHTQYF. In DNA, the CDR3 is TGCAGCGTTTGCCCTACACATACGCAGTATTTT.

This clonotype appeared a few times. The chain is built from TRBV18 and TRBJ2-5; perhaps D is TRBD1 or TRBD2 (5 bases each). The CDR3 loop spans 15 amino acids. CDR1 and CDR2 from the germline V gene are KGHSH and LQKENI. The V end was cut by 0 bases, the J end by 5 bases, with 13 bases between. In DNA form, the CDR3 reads TGTGCCAGCTCACCACCGGATACGGGGACGGAGACCCAGTACTTC. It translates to CASSPPDTGTETQYF. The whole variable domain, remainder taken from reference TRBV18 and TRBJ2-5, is NAGVMQNPRHLVRRRGQEARLRCSPMKGHSHVYWYRQLPEEGLKFMVYLQKENIIDESGMPKERFSAEFPKEGPSILRIQQVVRGDSAAYFCASSPPDTGTETQYFGPGTRLLVL.

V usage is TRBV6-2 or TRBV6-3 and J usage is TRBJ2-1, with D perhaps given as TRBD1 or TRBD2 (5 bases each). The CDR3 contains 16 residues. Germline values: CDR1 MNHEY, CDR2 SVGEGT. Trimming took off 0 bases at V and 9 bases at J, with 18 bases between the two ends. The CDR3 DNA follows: TGTGCCAGCAGTTACTCCAGGCTGTCATGGGACGGTGAGCAGTTCTTC. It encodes CASSYSRLSWDGEQFF.